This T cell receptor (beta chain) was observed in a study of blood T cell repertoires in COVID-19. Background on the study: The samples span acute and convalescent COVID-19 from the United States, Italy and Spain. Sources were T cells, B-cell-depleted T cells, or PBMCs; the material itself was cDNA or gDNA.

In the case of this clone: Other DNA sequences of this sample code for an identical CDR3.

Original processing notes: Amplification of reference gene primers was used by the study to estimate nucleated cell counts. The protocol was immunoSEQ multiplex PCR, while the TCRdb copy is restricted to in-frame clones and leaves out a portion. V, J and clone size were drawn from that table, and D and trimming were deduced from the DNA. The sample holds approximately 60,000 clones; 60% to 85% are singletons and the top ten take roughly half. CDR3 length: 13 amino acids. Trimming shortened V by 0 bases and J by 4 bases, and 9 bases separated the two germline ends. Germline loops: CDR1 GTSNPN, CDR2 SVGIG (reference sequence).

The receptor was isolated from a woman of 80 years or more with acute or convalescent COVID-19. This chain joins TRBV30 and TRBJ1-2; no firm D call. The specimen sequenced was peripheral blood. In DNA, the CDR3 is TGTGCCTGGAGTGTTTCCAGGCGCTATGGCTACACCTTC. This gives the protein CAWSVSRRYGYTF.